Listed below are T cell receptor beta chains from one sample, sequenced in a study of T-cell memory formation after mild COVID-19. TCRdb fed the 5' RACE reads into MiXCR, producing one record per CDR3 protein. The table has about 130,000 distinct CDR3 sequences, less than 6.5% seen once. The sample comprised PBMCs or a T cell subset sorted from them (not recorded which). Receptors were obtained from an adult woman who had mild COVID-19 (a few samples of this study predate the infection). Cell type and time point are not known. Each CDR3 is given with its conserved first and last residue. Each record gives: V gene, J gene, clone size, D gene, CDR3 DNA, CDR3 protein. D genes are given only for firm matches. Size is stated for part of the rows, as once, few or many counts, or as a class when the clone is expanded.

V gene: TRBV7-3
J gene: TRBJ2-1
clone size: many
D gene: TRBD2
CDR3 DNA: TGTGCCAGCAGCTTAAGACGGGGGGGCTGGAATGAGCAGTTCTTC
CDR3 protein: CASSLRRGGWNEQFF

V gene: TRBV20-1
J gene: TRBJ2-1
clone size: NA
D gene: TRBD2
CDR3 DNA: TGCAGTGCCTCGGGGGGGCACAATGAGCAGTTCTTC
CDR3 protein: CSASGGHNEQFF

V gene: TRBV7-6
J gene: TRBJ2-7
clone size: many
D gene: NA
CDR3 DNA: TGTGCCAGCAGCCCAGGGGGGTCATCCCAGGGACTCTACGAGCAGTACTTC
CDR3 protein: CASSPGGSSQGLYEQYF

V gene: TRBV20-1
J gene: TRBJ1-6
clone size: many
D gene: NA
CDR3 DNA: TGCAGTGCTAGAGAGCCTCTGGTAAATTCACCCCTCCACTTT
CDR3 protein: CSAREPLVNSPLHF

V gene: TRBV7-8
J gene: TRBJ2-5
clone size: NA
D gene: TRBD2
CDR3 DNA: TGTGCCAGCAGCTTAGTTCGGCGGGAGACAGAAGAGACCCAGTACTTC
CDR3 protein: CASSLVRRETEETQYF

V gene: TRBV5-1
J gene: TRBJ2-7
clone size: many
D gene: NA
CDR3 DNA: TGCGCCAGCCGATCCCGTTCGCACGAGCAGTACTTC
CDR3 protein: CASRSRSHEQYF

V gene: TRBV20-1
J gene: TRBJ2-7
clone size: many
D gene: TRBD1
CDR3 DNA: TGCAGTGCTACAACCCGACAGGGCGGTAGATACGAGCAGTACTTC
CDR3 protein: CSATTRQGGRYEQYF

V gene: TRBV6-5
J gene: TRBJ2-1
clone size: many
D gene: TRBD2
CDR3 DNA: TGTGCCAGCAAGAGGCTGTTCACTAGCGGGGGTAATGAGCAGTTCTTC
CDR3 protein: CASKRLFTSGGNEQFF

V gene: TRBV5-5
J gene: TRBJ2-5
clone size: few
D gene: NA
CDR3 DNA: TGTGCCAGCAGCACCGGGCGTCGGGTGTGGGAGACCCAGTACTTC
CDR3 protein: CASSTGRRVWETQYF

V gene: TRBV7-2
J gene: TRBJ2-7
clone size: few
D gene: NA
CDR3 DNA: TGTGCCAGCAGCTTAGTGGGGACCTACGAGCAGTACTTC
CDR3 protein: CASSLVGTYEQYF

V gene: TRBV4-2
J gene: TRBJ2-3
clone size: many
D gene: TRBD2
CDR3 DNA: TGTGCCAGCAGCCATCTGGGACTAGCGGAATTCTCGAGCACAGATACGCAGTATTTT
CDR3 protein: CASSHLGLAEFSSTDTQYF

V gene: TRBV20-1
J gene: TRBJ2-7
clone size: many
D gene: NA
CDR3 DNA: TGCAGTGCTAGTGCCGGACCAAGGCAGTACTTC
CDR3 protein: CSASAGPRQYF

V gene: TRBV19
J gene: TRBJ2-7
clone size: NA
D gene: TRBD1
CDR3 DNA: TGTGCCAGTAGTGCTCCGGGACAGGTGCGCTACGAGCAGTACTTC
CDR3 protein: CASSAPGQVRYEQYF

V gene: TRBV2
J gene: TRBJ2-7
clone size: NA
D gene: NA
CDR3 DNA: TGTGCCAGCAGTCCCGGGACAAAAGAGCAGTACTTC
CDR3 protein: CASSPGTKEQYF

V gene: TRBV18
J gene: TRBJ2-2
clone size: NA
D gene: NA
CDR3 DNA: TGTGCCAGCTCACCATTGCAGGGTCAGAACACCGGGGAGCTGTTTTTT
CDR3 protein: CASSPLQGQNTGELFF

V gene: TRBV25-1
J gene: TRBJ2-1
clone size: many
D gene: TRBD1
CDR3 DNA: TGTGCCAGCAGGCCGCCAGGACAGGGGGCATCGGGTGAGCAGTTCTTC
CDR3 protein: CASRPPGQGASGEQFF